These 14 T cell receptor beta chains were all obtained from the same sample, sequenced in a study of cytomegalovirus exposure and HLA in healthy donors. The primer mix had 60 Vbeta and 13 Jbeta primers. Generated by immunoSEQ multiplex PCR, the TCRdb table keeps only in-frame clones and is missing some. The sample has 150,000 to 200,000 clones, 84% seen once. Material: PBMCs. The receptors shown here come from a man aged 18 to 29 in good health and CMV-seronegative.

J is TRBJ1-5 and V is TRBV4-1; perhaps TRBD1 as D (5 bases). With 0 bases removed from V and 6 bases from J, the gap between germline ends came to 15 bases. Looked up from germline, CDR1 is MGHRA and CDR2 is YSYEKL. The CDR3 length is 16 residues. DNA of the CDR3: TGCGCCAGCAGCCAAGATGGGTCAGGGAAAGGTCAGCCCCAGCATTTT. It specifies CASSQDGSGKGQPQHF.

The CDR3 DNA is TGTGCCAGCAGCTGGGGGGACAGGCCAAACTATGGCTACACCTTC. Its translation: CASSWGDRPNYGYTF. J is TRBJ1-2 and V is TRBV7-2, with TRBD1 matching over 8 bases. Germline loops: CDR1 SGHTA, CDR2 FQGNSA. J gave up 2 bases and V 4 bases, and 6 bases lay outside the gene matches. The CDR3 loop spans 15 amino acids.

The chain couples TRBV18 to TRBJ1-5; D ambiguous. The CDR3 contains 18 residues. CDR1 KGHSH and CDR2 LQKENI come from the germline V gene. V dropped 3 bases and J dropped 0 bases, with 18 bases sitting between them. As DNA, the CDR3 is TGTGCCAGCTCACCGGTGGCTACAGAGTTTTATAGCAATCAGCCCCAGCATTTT. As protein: CASSPVATEFYSNQPQHF.

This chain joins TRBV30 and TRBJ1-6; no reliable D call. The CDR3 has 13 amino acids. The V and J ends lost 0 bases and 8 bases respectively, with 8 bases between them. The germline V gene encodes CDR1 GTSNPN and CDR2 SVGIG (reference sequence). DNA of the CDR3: TGTGCCTGGAGTGTACTGGGAGATTCACCCCTCCACTTT. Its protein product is CAWSVLGDSPLHF.

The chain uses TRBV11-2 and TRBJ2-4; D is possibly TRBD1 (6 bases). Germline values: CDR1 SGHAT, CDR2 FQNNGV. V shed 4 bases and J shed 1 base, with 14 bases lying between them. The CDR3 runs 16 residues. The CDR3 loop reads CASSSYREVAKNIQYF. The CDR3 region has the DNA TGTGCCAGCAGCTCGTACAGGGAAGTGGCCAAAAACATTCAGTACTTC.

DNA of the CDR3: TGTGCCAGCAGTGGGCATCATGTCGGGGAGCTGTTTTTT. Translation gives CASSGHHVGELFF. This sequence joins TRBV6-6 and TRBJ2-2; D is undetermined. With 5 bases removed from V and 7 bases from J, the gap between germline ends came to 11 bases. The CDR3 extends over 13 amino acids. Germline V CDR1 and CDR2: MNHNY, SVGAGI (reference sequence).

Here the CDR3 reads CASSSNRGPRAEAFF. As DNA, the CDR3 is TGTGCCAGCAGCTCCAACAGGGGACCTCGGGCTGAAGCTTTCTTT. The chain uses TRBV11-3 and TRBJ1-1; 7 positions agree with TRBD1. This CDR3 has 15 amino acids. Germline assignment: CDR1 SGHNT and CDR2 YENEEA. J was trimmed by 6 bases and V by 4 bases; bases with no gene match: 11.

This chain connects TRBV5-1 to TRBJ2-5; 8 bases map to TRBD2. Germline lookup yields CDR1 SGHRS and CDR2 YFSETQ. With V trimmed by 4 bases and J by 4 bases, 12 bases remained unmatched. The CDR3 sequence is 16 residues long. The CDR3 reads CASSLSSGSRIETQYF. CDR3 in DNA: TGCGCCAGCAGCCTGTCGAGCGGGAGTCGAATAGAGACCCAGTACTTC.

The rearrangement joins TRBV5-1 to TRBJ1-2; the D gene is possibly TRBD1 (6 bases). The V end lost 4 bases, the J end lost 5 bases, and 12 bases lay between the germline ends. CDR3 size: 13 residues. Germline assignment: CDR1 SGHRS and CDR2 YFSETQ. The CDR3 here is CASSKDSDYGYTF. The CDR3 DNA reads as TGCGCCAGCAGCAAGGACAGCGATTATGGCTACACCTTC.

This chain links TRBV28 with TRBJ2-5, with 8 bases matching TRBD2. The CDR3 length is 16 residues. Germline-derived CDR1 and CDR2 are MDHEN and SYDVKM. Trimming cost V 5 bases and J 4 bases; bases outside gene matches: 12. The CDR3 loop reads CASSRLGSGEIETQYF. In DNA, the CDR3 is TGTGCCAGCAGTCGCCTGGGTAGCGGGGAGATAGAGACCCAGTACTTC.

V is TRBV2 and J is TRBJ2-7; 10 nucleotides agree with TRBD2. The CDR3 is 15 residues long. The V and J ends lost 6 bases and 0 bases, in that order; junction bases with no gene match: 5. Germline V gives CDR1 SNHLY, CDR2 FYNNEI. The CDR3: CASRLAGESSYEQYF. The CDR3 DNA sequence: TGTGCCAGCAGGCTAGCGGGGGAGAGCTCCTACGAGCAGTACTTC.

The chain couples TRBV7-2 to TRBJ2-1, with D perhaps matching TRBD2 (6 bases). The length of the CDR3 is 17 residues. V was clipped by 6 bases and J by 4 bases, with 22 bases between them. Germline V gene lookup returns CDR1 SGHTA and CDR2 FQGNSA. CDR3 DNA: TGTGCCAGCAGAACCGGGACTCCCGTGTTTGGATACAATGAGCAGTTCTTC. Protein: CASRTGTPVFGYNEQFF.

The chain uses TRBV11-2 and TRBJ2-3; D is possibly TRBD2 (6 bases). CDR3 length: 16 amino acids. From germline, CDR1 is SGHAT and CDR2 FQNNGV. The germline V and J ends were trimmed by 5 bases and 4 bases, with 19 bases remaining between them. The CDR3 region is CASSDPRRASADTQYF. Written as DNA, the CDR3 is TGTGCCAGCAGCGATCCTCGGAGGGCCAGCGCAGATACGCAGTATTTT.

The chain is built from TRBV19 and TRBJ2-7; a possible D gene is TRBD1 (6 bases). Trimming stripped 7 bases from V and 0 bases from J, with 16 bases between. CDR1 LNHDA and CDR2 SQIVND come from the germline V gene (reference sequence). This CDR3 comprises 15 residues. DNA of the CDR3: TGTGCCAGTAAAGTCTCGGACAGCCCCTCCTACGAGCAGTACTTC. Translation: CASKVSDSPSYEQYF.